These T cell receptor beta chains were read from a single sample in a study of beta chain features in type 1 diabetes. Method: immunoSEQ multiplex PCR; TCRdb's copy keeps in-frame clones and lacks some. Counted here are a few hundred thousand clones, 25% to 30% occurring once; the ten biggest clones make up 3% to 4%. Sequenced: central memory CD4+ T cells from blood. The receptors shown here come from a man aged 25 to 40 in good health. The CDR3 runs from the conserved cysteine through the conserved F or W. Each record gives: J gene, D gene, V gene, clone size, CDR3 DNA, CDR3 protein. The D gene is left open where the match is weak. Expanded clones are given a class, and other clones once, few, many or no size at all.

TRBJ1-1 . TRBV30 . TGTGCCTGGGACCGGACGAACACTGAAGCTTTCTTT CAWDRTNTEAFF
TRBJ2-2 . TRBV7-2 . TGTGCCAGCAGTCCAAACACCGCGAACACCGGGGAGCTGTTTTTT CASSPNTANTGELFF
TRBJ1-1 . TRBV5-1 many TGCGCCAGCAGCCGGGACGGCCATGGAGTGGCTGAAGCTTTCTTT CASSRDGHGVAEAFF
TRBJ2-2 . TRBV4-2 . TGTGCCAGCAGCCCAATCCAAGAGGGCGGGGAGCTGTTTTTT CASSPIQEGGELFF
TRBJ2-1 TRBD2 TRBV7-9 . TGTGCCAGCAGCTCCGGAAGGCTAGCGGGAGAGAGAGGCGAGCAGTTCTTC CASSSGRLAGERGEQFF
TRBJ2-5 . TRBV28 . TGTGCCAGCAGTTTCTTGGGGGAGACCCAGTACTTC CASSFLGETQYF
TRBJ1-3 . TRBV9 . TGTGCCTATGGAAACACCATATATTTT CAYGNTIYF
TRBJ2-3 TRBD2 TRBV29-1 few TGCAGCGCCAGCGGGGTGAGCACAGATACGCAGTATTTT CSASGVSTDTQYF
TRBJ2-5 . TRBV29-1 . TGCAGCGTTAGGGAACAAGAGACCCAGTACTTC CSVREQETQYF
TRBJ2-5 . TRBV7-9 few TGTGCCAGCAGCTTAGGCCTCCAAGAGACCCAGTACTTC CASSLGLQETQYF
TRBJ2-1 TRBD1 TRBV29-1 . TGCAGCGTTGAAGGTACGGGGACAGATTACAATGAGCAGTTCTTC CSVEGTGTDYNEQFF
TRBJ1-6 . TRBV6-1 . TGTGCCAGCAGTGAAACCCGGGGGTCACCCCTCCACTTT CASSETRGSPLHF
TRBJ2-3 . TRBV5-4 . TGTGCCAGCAGCTCAGAGCTAGCGCGAGGCACAGATACGCAGTATTTT CASSSELARGTDTQYF
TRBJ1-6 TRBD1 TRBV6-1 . TGTGCCAGCACGACCGGCACAGGGGGTTCACCCCTCCACTTT CASTTGTGGSPLHF
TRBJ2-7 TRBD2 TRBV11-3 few TGTGCCAGCAGCCCGAGGCGGGGGAGCAACGAGCAGTACTTC CASSPRRGSNEQYF
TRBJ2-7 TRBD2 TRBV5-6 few TGTGCCAGCAGCTCCGTAGCGGGAATATCCTACGAGCAGTACTTC CASSSVAGISYEQYF
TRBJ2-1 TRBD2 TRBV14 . TGTGCCAGCAGCCAAGTGTCAGCGGGAGTGGGTGAGCAGTTCTTC CASSQVSAGVGEQFF
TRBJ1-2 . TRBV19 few TGTGCCAGCACCGGGGATAACTATGGCTACACCTTC CASTGDNYGYTF
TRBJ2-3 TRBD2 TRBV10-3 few TGTGCCATCAGGCCCGGGCTAGCGGGAGGGCCAGATACGCAGTATTTT CAIRPGLAGGPDTQYF
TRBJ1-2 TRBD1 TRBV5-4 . TGTGCCAGCAGCCCGGACAGGGTCCATGGCTACACCTTC CASSPDRVHGYTF
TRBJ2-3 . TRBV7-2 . TGTGCCAGCAGCGCCAATTCCCTCGATACGCAGTATTTT CASSANSLDTQYF
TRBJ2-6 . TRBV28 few TGTGCCAGCAGTTTAAGGGGATCTGGGGCCAACGTCCTGACTTTC CASSLRGSGANVLTF
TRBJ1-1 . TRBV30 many TGTGCCTGGAGAGCGGGGAGCACTGAAGCTTTCTTT CAWRAGSTEAFF
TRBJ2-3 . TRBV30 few TGTGCCTGGAGTACGGCAGATACGCAGTATTTT CAWSTADTQYF
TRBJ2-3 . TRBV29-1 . TGCAGCGTTGCCCGTAGACTTAGCACAGATACGCAGTATTTT CSVARRLSTDTQYF
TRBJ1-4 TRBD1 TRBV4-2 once TGTGCCAGCAGCCAAGATGGGAGGGGGCAGGAAAAACTGTTTTTT CASSQDGRGQEKLFF
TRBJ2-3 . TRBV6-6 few TGTGCCAGCAGTTACGGAGGGAGCACAGATACGCAGTATTTT CASSYGGSTDTQYF
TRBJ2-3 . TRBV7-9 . TGTGCCAGCACAAGTAAGCGGATTTCGGACACAGATACGCAGTATTTT CASTSKRISDTDTQYF
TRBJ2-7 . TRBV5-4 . TGTGCCAGCAGCACTACCGGGACCGGATACAAGGAGCAGTACTTC CASSTTGTGYKEQYF
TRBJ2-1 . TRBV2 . TGTGCCAGCAGTGTGGTGGGGTACAATGAGCAGTTCTTC CASSVVGYNEQFF
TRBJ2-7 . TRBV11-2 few TGTGCCAGCAGCTTAGCGGACGGAACCTACGAGCAGTACTTC CASSLADGTYEQYF
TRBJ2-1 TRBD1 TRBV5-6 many TGTGCCAGCAGCTCCAGGGACAGGGAGTTCTTC CASSSRDREFF
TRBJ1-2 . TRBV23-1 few TGCGCCAGCAGTCAATGGGTCGCCCCAGGCGTTAAAGGCTACACCTTC CASSQWVAPGVKGYTF
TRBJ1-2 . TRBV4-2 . TGTGCCAGCAGCCAAGAACCTGGCGGGACCCATGGCTACACCTTC CASSQEPGGTHGYTF
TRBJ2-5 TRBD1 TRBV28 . TGTGCCAGCAGTTTATGGGGCAGGGGGCAAGAGACCCAGTACTTC CASSLWGRGQETQYF
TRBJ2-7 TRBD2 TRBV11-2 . TGTGCCAGCAGCCTCCTCAAAGCGGGAGGAGACCACGAGCAGTACTTC CASSLLKAGGDHEQYF
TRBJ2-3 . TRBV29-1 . TGCAGCGTTTTTCTCGGACAGCTTACAGATACGCAGTATTTT CSVFLGQLTDTQYF
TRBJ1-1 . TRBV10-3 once TGTGCCATCAGTGAGACGGATTCTGAAGCTTTCTTT CAISETDSEAFF
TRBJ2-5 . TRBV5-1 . TGCGCCAGCAGCTTGAGGAACCAAGAGACCCAGTACTTC CASSLRNQETQYF
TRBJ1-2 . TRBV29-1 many TGCAGCGTTAACGACAGGTCTTCCAACTATGGCTACACCTTC CSVNDRSSNYGYTF
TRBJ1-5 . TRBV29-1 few TGCAGCGTTGCGTTCTCAGACGATCAGCCCCAGCATTTT CSVAFSDDQPQHF
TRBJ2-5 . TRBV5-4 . TGTGCCAGCAGCTCCCAAAAGACTAGTGGGGAGACCCAGTACTTC CASSSQKTSGETQYF
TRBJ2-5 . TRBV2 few TGTGCCAGCCGCAGGGGAGGCGAGACCCAGTACTTC CASRRGGETQYF
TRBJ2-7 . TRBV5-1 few TGCGCCAGCAGCTTGGGGGAGCAGACCTACGAGCAGTACTTC CASSLGEQTYEQYF
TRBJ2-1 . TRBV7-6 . TGTGCCAGCAGCTTAGCTTATGGGGAGGCCGATGAGCAGTTCTTC CASSLAYGEADEQFF
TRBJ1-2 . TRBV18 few TGTGCCAGCTCACCGACCTCGCCTAACTATGGCTACACCTTC CASSPTSPNYGYTF
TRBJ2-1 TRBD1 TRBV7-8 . TGTGCCAGCAGCTTCAGGACAGGGAGGTTGAATGAGCAGTTCTTC CASSFRTGRLNEQFF
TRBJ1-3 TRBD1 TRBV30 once TGTGCCTGGGCCCCAGGGGGCTTTGGAAACACCATATATTTT CAWAPGGFGNTIYF